One sample yielded the 3 T cell receptor beta chains listed below, sequenced in a study of T cell changes during pregnancy in multiple sclerosis. The data were produced by immunoSEQ multiplex PCR, yet TCRdb's version contains in-frame clones alone and is incomplete. The table lists 35,000 to 45,000 clones, about 89% of them singletons. The source material was CD4+ T cells from peripheral blood mononuclear cells, sampled in the first trimester of pregnancy. These receptors came from a female donor with multiple sclerosis, enrolled in a pregnancy study.

With regard to this clone: The same CDR3 can be traced to other DNA sequences in this sample. The chain joins TRBV6-5 to TRBJ1-5; unclear D gene. Germline values: CDR1 MNHEY, CDR2 SVGAGI. The length of the CDR3 is 13 residues. Trimming removed 5 bases from V and 5 bases from J, with 10 bases in between. In nucleotides, the CDR3 is TGTGCCAGCAGTCCTATGGAGCATCAGCCCCAGCATTTT. Residues: CASSPMEHQPQHF.

The V and J genes are TRBV2 and TRBJ2-6; D unclear. Germline V gene lookup returns CDR1 SNHLY and CDR2 FYNNEI. The V gene lost 6 bases and the J gene lost 1 base, with 4 bases spanning the gap. This CDR3 has 13 amino acids. The chain's CDR3 is CASRSSGANVLTF. The CDR3 coding sequence is TGTGCCAGCAGATCGTCTGGGGCCAACGTCCTGACTTTC.

In this sample, this clone turned up once. The chain joins TRBV28 to TRBJ2-1, with 14 bases fitting TRBD2. CDR1 and CDR2 from the germline V gene are MDHEN and SYDVKM. The length of the CDR3 is 15 residues. The V gene end was trimmed by 5 bases and the J gene end by 12 bases; junction bases not matched to a gene: 9. CDR3 bases: TGTGCCAGCAGTACCCGGACTAGCGGGAGGACCGGGCAGTTCTTC. It translates to CASSTRTSGRTGQFF.